The clone carrying this T cell receptor (beta chain) was counted many times. The germline V gene has CDR1 DFQATT and CDR2 SNEGSKA (reference sequence). The CDR3 is 16 amino acids. Between the trimmed V and J ends, which lost 5 bases and 0 bases, there was a span of 17 bases. Source study methods: A classifier for distant metastasis in papillary thyroid cancer was constructed using CDR3 differences observed across clinicopathological groups. TCRdb re-processed the PCR reads through MiXCR. The V and J calls here are based on TCRdb, not the publication. The data hold about 41,000 clones, with 9.5% to 12% observed a single time. Each patient went into thyroid surgery without having received any treatment. The data derive from a study of metastatic and nonmetastatic thyroid tumors.

The source is a female donor with papillary thyroid cancer or a benign thyroid nodule (not recorded which). Some clones in this sample may be carry-over from other donors' samples. The chain links TRBV20-1 to TRBJ2-1, with D possibly being TRBD2 (6 bases). Sequenced: blood. CDR3 residues: CSAGGGGAISYNEQFF. CDR3 nucleotide sequence: TGCAGTGCTGGTGGTGGCGGGGCAATCTCCTACAATGAGCAGTTCTTC.